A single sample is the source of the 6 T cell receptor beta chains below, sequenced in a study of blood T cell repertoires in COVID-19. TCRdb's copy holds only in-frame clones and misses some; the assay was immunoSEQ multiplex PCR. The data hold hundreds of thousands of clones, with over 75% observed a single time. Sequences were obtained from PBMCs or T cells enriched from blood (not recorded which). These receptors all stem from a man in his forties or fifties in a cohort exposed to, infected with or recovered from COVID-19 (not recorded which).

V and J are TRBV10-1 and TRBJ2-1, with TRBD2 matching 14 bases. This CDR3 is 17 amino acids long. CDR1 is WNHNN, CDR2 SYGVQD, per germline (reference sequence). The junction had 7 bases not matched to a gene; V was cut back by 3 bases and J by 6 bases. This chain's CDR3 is CASSDGGLAGAGNEQFF. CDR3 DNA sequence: TGCGCCAGCAGTGATGGGGGACTAGCGGGAGCCGGCAATGAGCAGTTCTTC.

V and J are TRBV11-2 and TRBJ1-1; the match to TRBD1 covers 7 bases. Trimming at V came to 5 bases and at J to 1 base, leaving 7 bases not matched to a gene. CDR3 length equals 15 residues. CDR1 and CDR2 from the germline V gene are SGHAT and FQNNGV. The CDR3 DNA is TGTGCCAGCAGCCCGACGACAGGGAGGAACACTGAAGCTTTCTTT. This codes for CASSPTTGRNTEAFF.

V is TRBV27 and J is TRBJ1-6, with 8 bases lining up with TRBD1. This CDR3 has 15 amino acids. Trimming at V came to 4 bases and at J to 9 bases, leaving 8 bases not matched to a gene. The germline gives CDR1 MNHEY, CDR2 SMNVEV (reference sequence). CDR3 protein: CASSYRGNAGSPLHF. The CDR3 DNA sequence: TGTGCCAGCAGTTACAGGGGGAACGCGGGTTCACCCCTCCACTTT.

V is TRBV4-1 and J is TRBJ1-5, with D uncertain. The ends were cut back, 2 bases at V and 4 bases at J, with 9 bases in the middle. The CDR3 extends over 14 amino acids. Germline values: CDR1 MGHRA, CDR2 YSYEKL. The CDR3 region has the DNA TGCGCCAGCAGCCAACTAGGTGGGAATCAGCCCCAGCATTTT. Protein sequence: CASSQLGGNQPQHF.

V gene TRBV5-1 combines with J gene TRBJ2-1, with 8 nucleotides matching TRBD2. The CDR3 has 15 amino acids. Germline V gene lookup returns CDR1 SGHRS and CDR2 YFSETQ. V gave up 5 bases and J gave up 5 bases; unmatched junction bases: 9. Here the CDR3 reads CASRSASGSNNEQFF. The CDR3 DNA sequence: TGCGCCAGCAGATCCGCTAGCGGGTCTAACAATGAGCAGTTCTTC.

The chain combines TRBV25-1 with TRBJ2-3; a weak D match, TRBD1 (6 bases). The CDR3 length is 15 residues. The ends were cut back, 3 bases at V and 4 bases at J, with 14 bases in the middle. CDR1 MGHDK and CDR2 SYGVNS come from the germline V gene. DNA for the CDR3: TGTGCCAGCAGTGAGCATCAGGGGACGTCAGATACGCAGTATTTT. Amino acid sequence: CASSEHQGTSDTQYF.